A selection of T cell receptor beta chains follows, all from one sample in a study of blood T cell repertoires in COVID-19. TCRdb's copy holds only in-frame clones and misses some; the assay was immunoSEQ multiplex PCR. The sample includes 55,000 to 80,000 clones, around four fifths seen only once; the top ten take roughly 12%. Sequencing was performed on peripheral blood. The receptors shown here come from a human donor in a cohort sampled during active COVID-19. Both conserved end residues are part of each CDR3. D genes are given only for firm matches. A row's size may be missing; if present it is once, few, many or a size class.

clone_size | d_call | j_call | v_call | cdr3_nt | cdr3_aa
. | TRBD2 | TRBJ2-7 | TRBV6-5 | TGTGCCAGCAAACGGACTAGCGGGGTTGGCGAGCAGTACTTC | CASKRTSGVGEQYF
. | . | TRBJ2-7 | TRBV5-5 | TGTGCCAGCAGCTCCGCGGGGGCTGAAAATTCCTACGAGCAGTACTTC | CASSSAGAENSYEQYF
. | TRBD1 | TRBJ2-4 | TRBV19 | TGTGCCAGTAGTACTGTTACAGGGGGCAAAAACATTCAGTACTTC | CASSTVTGGKNIQYF
. | . | TRBJ1-5 | TRBV6-6 | TGTGCCAGCAGCGGGGGGGGGAATCGGCCCCAGCATTTT | CASSGGGNRPQHF
few | TRBD1 | TRBJ1-2 | TRBV27 | TGTGCCAGCAGTTTGATTGCGGGCAGGGGGCTTCGATACAATAACTATGGCTACACCTTC | CASSLIAGRGLRYNNYGYTF
. | . | TRBJ2-2 | TRBV19 | TGTGCCAGTAGTATAGTCGGCGAAGGCAAGGGGCGGGGACCCGGGGAGCTGTTTTTT | CASSIVGEGKGRGPGELFF
. | TRBD1 | TRBJ2-5 | TRBV7-8 | TGTGCCAGCAGCTTACAGGGGGACAGGGAGGGGACCCAGTACTTC | CASSLQGDREGTQYF
. | . | TRBJ1-2 | TRBV7-9 | TGTGCCAGCAGCTCACGGAGGGGCGCCTTCTATGGCTACACCTTC | CASSSRRGAFYGYTF
few | TRBD1 | TRBJ2-5 | TRBV2 | TGTGCCAGCAGTGAAGCATCGGGCAGGGGGCAAGAGACCCAGTACTTC | CASSEASGRGQETQYF
. | TRBD1 | TRBJ1-1 | TRBV3-1/TRBV3-2 | TGTGCCAGCAGCCTCAGGGGGGAGAACACTGAAGCTTTCTTT | CASSLRGENTEAFF
. | . | TRBJ2-4 | TRBV27 | TGTGCCAGCAGTCCCAGGACAGTCCTACTAGCCAAAAACATTCAGTACTTC | CASSPRTVLLAKNIQYF
. | TRBD2 | TRBJ2-5 | TRBV28 | TGTGCCAGCAAGTCACCCAGCGGGGGTGGAGAGACCCAGTACTTC | CASKSPSGGGETQYF
. | . | TRBJ1-3 | TRBV2 | TGTGCCAGCAGTGAATTGGGGCAATCTGGAAACACCATATATTTT | CASSELGQSGNTIYF
. | . | TRBJ1-6 | TRBV6-5 | TGTGCCAGCAGTTACTCCTTAAGCGGTTCACCCCTCCACTTT | CASSYSLSGSPLHF
. | . | TRBJ2-1 | TRBV30 | TGTGCCTGGAGTGTAACCCAGAAGCAGTTCTTC | CAWSVTQKQFF
. | TRBD1 | TRBJ1-4 | TRBV6-5 | TGTGCAGGGGGCAGGTCGAATAATGAAAAACTGTTTTTT | CAGGRSNNEKLFF
. | TRBD2 | TRBJ2-3 | TRBV4-1 | TGCGCCAGCAGCCAAGGGGCTAGCGGGGGGTTCACAGATACGCAGTATTTT | CASSQGASGGFTDTQYF
. | TRBD1 | TRBJ1-4 | TRBV27 | TGTGCCAGCAGAAGGGGACAGGGAAGGGAAAAACTGTTTTTT | CASRRGQGREKLFF
. | TRBD1 | TRBJ1-5 | TRBV10-3 | TGTGCCATCAGCGATACACAGACAGGGGGCAATCAGCCCCAGCATTTT | CAISDTQTGGNQPQHF
. | . | TRBJ1-1 | TRBV11-1 | TGTGCCAGCAGCCCTCGGCGGGGGTCTAACACTGAAGCTTTCTTT | CASSPRRGSNTEAFF
. | . | TRBJ2-1 | TRBV28 | TGTGCCAGCAGCACCACAGGGACGAATGAGCAGTTCTTC | CASSTTGTNEQFF
. | TRBD1 | TRBJ2-7 | TRBV2 | TGTGCCAGCAGTGAGCGGACAGGGAAGGAGCAGTACTTC | CASSERTGKEQYF
. | . | TRBJ1-2 | TRBV29-1 | TGCAGCGTCACTGCGGTCGGCGGCTACACCTTC | CSVTAVGGYTF
once | . | TRBJ1-4 | TRBV7-9 | TGTGCCAGCAGCCCATTACAGGGCGTTGAAAAACTGTTTTTT | CASSPLQGVEKLFF
. | . | TRBJ1-4 | TRBV18 | TGTGCCAGCTCACCCCGGGTTCAAAGAGGTTTTAAGGAAAAACTGTTTTTT | CASSPRVQRGFKEKLFF
. | TRBD1 | TRBJ1-4 | TRBV7-9 | TGTGCCAGCAGCTCGACAGGGACCTCTGAAAAACTGTTTTTT | CASSSTGTSEKLFF
. | . | TRBJ2-2 | TRBV5-4 | TGTGCCAGCAGCTTGGGCGGGGCGAACACCGGGGAGCTGTTTTTT | CASSLGGANTGELFF
. | . | TRBJ2-1 | TRBV2 | TGTGCCAGCAGGGAGAGCGCGGGGGCCGGCTACAATGAGCAGTTCTTC | CASRESAGAGYNEQFF
. | TRBD1 | TRBJ2-3 | TRBV18 | TGTGCCAGCTCACCCGCGCGGGACAGGGAGCAGTATTTT | CASSPARDREQYF
few | . | TRBJ1-2 | TRBV25-1 | TGTGCCAGCAGTGAACTCTATGGCTACACCTTC | CASSELYGYTF
. | . | TRBJ1-6 | TRBV5-1 | TGCGCCAGCAGCTTGGGCCCAGTCAGGATCGGGAACTGGGCCCTCCACTTT | CASSLGPVRIGNWALHF
. | . | TRBJ2-1 | TRBV28 | TGTGCCAGCAGTTTACGGTCTATATATGGTGAGCAGTTCTTC | CASSLRSIYGEQFF
. | . | TRBJ2-2 | TRBV7-9 | TGTGCCAGCAGCCTCCAGAGCGGGTTCACCGGGGAGCTGTTTTTT | CASSLQSGFTGELFF
. | TRBD1 | TRBJ2-7 | TRBV6-5 | TGTGCCAGCAGACGTGACAGGGGGCCCTACGAGCAGTACTTC | CASRRDRGPYEQYF
. | TRBD1 | TRBJ2-1 | TRBV5-1 | TGCGCCAGCAGCTCGACAGGGTGGAATGAGCAGTTCTTC | CASSSTGWNEQFF
. | TRBD2 | TRBJ2-5 | TRBV11-2 | TGTGCCAGCAGCTTGAGCGGGGGAAGGGTAGGGACCCAGTACTTC | CASSLSGGRVGTQYF
. | . | TRBJ2-2 | TRBV5-1 | TGCGCCAGCAGCTTTAAGGGGAACGGGGAGCTGTTTTTT | CASSFKGNGELFF
. | TRBD2 | TRBJ2-1 | TRBV12-5 | TGTGCTAGTGGTCCCGGGGGGGGGATCTCCTACAATGAGCAGTTCTTC | CASGPGGGISYNEQFF
once | TRBD1 | TRBJ1-1 | TRBV15 | TGTGCCACCAGCAGAGCGGGACAGGGTAAATCTTTCTTT | CATSRAGQGKSFF
. | . | TRBJ1-2 | TRBV20-1 | TGCAGTGCCAGTCTCGACAGAGGAAGAACTGGTGGCTACACCTTC | CSASLDRGRTGGYTF
. | TRBD1 | TRBJ1-6 | TRBV7-2 | TGTGCCAGCAGCTCCGGGACAGGGGGTTATTCACCCCTCCACTTT | CASSSGTGGYSPLHF
. | . | TRBJ2-7 | TRBV6-5 | TGTGCCAGCAGTTGGCTCCTAAAGGGGGTTCCCTACGAGCAGTACTTC | CASSWLLKGVPYEQYF
. | TRBD1 | TRBJ1-1 | TRBV3-1/TRBV3-2 | TGTGCCAGCAGCCAAGGGACAGGCAGCACTGAAGCTTTCTTT | CASSQGTGSTEAFF
. | . | TRBJ2-1 | TRBV3-1/TRBV3-2 | TGTGCCAGCAGCCCCGGGGGTGGAGACAATGAGCAGTTCTTC | CASSPGGGDNEQFF
. | TRBD1 | TRBJ1-2 | TRBV24-1 | TGTGCCACCAGTGATTCCCGGACAGGGGGTGGTGTCTATGGCTACACCTTC | CATSDSRTGGGVYGYTF